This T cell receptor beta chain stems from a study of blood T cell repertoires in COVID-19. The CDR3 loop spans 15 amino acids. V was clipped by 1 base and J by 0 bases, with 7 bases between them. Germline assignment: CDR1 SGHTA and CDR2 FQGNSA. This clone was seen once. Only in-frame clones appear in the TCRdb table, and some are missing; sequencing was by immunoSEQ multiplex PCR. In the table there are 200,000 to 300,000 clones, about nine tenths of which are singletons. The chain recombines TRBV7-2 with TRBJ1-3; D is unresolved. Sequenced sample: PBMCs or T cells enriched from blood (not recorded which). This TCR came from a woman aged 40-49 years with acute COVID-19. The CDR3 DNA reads TGTGCCAGCAGCTTAGGCTCTAGCTCTGGAAACACCATATATTTT. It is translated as CASSLGSSSGNTIYF. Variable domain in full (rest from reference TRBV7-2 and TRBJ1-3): GAGVSQSPSNKVTEKGKDVELRCDPISGHTALYWYRQSLGQGLEFLIYFQGNSAPDKSGLPSDRFSAERTGGSVSTLTIQRTQQEDSAVYLCASSLGSSSGNTIYFGEGSWLTVV.